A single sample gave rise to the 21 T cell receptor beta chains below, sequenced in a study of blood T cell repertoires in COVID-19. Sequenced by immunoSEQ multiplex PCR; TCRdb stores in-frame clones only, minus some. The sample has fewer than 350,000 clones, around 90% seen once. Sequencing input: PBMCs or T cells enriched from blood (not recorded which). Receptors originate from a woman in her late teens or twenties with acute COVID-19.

This chain's CDR3 is CATSRARQGPQGEKLFF. CDR3 bases: TGTGCCACCAGCAGAGCGCGACAGGGTCCCCAAGGTGAAAAACTGTTTTTT. This sequence joins TRBV15 and TRBJ1-4, with TRBD1 matching over 7 bases. The V gene end was trimmed by 1 base and the J gene end by 7 bases; junction bases not matched to a gene: 12. Germline V lookup: CDR1 LNHNV, CDR2 YYDKDF (reference sequence). The CDR3 has 17 residues.

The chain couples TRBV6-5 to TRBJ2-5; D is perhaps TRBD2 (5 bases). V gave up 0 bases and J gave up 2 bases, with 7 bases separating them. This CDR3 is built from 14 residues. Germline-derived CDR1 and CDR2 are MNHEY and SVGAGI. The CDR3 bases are TGTGCCAGCAGTTACTCGCCGGGACAAGAGACCCAGTACTTC. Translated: CASSYSPGQETQYF.

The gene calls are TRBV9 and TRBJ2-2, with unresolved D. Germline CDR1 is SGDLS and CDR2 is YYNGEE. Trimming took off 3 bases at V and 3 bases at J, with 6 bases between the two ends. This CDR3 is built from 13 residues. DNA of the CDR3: TGTGCCAGCAGCGGCCACTACACCGGGGAGCTGTTTTTT. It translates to CASSGHYTGELFF. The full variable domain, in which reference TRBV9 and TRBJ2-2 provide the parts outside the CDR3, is DSGVTQTPKHLITATGQRVTLRCSPRSGDLSVYWYQQSLDQGLQFLIQYYNGEERAKGNILERFSAQQFPDLHSELNLSSLELGDSALYFCASSGHYTGELFFGEGSRLTVL.

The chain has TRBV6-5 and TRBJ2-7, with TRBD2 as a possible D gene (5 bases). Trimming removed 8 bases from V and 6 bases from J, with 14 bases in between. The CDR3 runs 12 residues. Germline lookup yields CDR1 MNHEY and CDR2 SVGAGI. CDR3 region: CASGRLAFEQYF. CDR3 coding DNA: TGTGCCAGCGGCCGCCTAGCTTTCGAGCAGTACTTC.

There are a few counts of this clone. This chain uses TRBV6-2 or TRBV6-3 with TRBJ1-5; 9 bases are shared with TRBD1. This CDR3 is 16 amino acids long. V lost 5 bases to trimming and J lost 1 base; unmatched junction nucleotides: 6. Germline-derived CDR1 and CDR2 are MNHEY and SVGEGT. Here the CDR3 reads CASSRQGDGSNQPQHF. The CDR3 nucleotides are TGTGCCAGCAGTCGACAGGGGGACGGGAGCAATCAGCCCCAGCATTTT.

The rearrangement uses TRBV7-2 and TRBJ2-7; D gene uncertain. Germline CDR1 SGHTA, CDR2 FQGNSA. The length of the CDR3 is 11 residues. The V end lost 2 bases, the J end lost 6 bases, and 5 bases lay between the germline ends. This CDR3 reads CASSLYGEQYF. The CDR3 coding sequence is TGTGCCAGCAGCTTATACGGCGAGCAGTACTTC.

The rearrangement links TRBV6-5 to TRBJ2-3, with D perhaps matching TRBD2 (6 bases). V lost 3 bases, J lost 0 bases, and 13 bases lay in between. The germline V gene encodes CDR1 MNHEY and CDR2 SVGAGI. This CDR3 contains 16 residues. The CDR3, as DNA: TGTGCCAGCAGTTATTCAGGAGGGGCTAGCACAGATACGCAGTATTTT. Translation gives CASSYSGGASTDTQYF.

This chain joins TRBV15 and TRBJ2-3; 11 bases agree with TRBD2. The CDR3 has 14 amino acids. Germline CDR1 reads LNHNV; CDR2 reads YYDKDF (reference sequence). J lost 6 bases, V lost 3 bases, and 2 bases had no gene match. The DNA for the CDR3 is TGTGCCACCAGCAGGACTAGCGGGAAGGATACGCAGTATTTT. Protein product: CATSRTSGKDTQYF.

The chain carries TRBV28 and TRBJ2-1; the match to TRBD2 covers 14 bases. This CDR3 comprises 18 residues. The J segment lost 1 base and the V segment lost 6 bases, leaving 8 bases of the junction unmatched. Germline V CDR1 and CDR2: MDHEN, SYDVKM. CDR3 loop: CASRTGLAGESSYNEQFF. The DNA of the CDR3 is TGTGCCAGCAGAACGGGACTAGCGGGAGAGAGTTCCTACAATGAGCAGTTCTTC.

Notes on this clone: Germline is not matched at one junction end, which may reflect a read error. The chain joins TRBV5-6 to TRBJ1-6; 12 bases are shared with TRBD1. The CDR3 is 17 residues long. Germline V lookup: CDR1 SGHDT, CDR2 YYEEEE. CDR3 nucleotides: TGTGCCAGCACCTTGGGCGGGACAGGGGGCGTTAATTCACCCCTCCACTTT. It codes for CASTLGGTGGVNSPLHF.

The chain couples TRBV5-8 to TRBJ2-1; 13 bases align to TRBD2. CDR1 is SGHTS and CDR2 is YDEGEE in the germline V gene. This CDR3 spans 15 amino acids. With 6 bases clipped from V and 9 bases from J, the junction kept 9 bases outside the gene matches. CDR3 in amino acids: CASNSWTSGSREQFF. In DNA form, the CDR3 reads TGTGCCAGCAACTCCTGGACTAGCGGGAGTCGTGAGCAGTTCTTC.

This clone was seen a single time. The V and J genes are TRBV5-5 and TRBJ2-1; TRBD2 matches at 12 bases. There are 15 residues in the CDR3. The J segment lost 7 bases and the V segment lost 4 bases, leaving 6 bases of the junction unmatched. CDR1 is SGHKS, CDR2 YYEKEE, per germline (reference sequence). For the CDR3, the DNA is TGTGCCAGCAGCCCCCTAGCGGGAGGGCCTAATGAGCAGTTCTTC. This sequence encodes CASSPLAGGPNEQFF. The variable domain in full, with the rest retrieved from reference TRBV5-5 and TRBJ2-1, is DAGVTQSPTHLIKTRGQQVTLRCSPISGHKSVSWYQQVLGQGPQFIFQYYEKEERGRGNFPDRFSARQFPNYSSELNVNALLLGDSALYLCASSPLAGGPNEQFFGPGTRLTVL.

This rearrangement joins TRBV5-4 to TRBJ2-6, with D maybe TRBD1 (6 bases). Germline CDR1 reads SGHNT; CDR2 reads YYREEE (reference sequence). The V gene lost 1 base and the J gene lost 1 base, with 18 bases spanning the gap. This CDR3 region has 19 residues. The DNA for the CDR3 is TGTGCCAGCAGCTTGAAAATGAGAGTCCAGGGGTCTGGGGCCAACGTCCTGACTTTC. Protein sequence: CASSLKMRVQGSGANVLTF. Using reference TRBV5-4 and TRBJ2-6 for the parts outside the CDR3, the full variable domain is ETGVTQSPTHLIKTRGQQVTLRCSSQSGHNTVSWYQQALGQGPQFIFQYYREEENGRGNFPPRFSGLQFPNYSSELNVNALELDDSALYLCASSLKMRVQGSGANVLTFGAGSRLTVL.

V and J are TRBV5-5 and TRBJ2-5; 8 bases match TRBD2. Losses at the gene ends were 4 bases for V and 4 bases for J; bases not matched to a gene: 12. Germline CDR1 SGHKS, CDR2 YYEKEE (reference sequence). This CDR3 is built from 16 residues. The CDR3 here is CASSPPPGLERETQYF. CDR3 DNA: TGTGCCAGCAGCCCCCCGCCGGGACTAGAGAGAGAGACCCAGTACTTC.

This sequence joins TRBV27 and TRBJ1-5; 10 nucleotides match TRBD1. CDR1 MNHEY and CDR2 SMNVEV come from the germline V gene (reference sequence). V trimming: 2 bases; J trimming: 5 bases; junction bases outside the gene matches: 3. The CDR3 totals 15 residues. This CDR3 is CASSLGQGGDQPQHF. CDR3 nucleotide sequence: TGTGCCAGCAGTTTAGGACAGGGGGGGGATCAGCCCCAGCATTTT.

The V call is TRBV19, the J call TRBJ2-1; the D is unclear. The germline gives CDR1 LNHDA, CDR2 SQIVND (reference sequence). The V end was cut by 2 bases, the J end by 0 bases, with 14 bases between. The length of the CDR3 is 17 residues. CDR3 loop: CASSIPLAGSSYNEQFF. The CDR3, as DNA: TGTGCCAGTAGTATACCCCTGGCAGGCAGCTCCTACAATGAGCAGTTCTTC.

CDR3 nucleotides: TGTGCCAGCAGTTATTGGACAGGGGATCGCACCGGGGAGCTGTTTTTT. It is translated as CASSYWTGDRTGELFF. V is TRBV6-2 or TRBV6-3 and J is TRBJ2-2; 9 bases fit TRBD1. V was pared by 3 bases and J by 4 bases, with 6 bases of the junction left unmatched. The CDR3 sequence is 16 residues long. Germline CDR1 is MNHEY and CDR2 is SVGEGT.

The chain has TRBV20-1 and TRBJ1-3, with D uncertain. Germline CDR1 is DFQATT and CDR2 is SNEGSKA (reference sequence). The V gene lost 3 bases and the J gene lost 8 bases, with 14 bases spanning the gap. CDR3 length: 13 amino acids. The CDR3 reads CSASSLREDTIYF. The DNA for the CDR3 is TGCAGTGCTAGTAGTCTCCGGGAGGACACCATATATTTT.

CDR3 in DNA: TGTGCCAGCGTTCCGCGGGTGCTCACCTACGAGCAGTACTTC. Its translation: CASVPRVLTYEQYF. This chain connects TRBV6-5 to TRBJ2-7; weak D call: TRBD2 (5 bases). Per the germline V gene, CDR1 is MNHEY and CDR2 is SVGAGI. Trimming left V 8 bases short and J 2 bases short, with 16 bases between. This CDR3 is 14 amino acids long.

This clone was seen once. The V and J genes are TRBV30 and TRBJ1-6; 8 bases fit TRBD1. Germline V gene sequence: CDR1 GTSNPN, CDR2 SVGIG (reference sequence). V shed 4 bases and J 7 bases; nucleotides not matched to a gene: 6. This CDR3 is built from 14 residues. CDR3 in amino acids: CAWTPDRGNSPLHF. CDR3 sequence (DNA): TGTGCCTGGACCCCAGACAGGGGAAATTCACCCCTCCACTTT.

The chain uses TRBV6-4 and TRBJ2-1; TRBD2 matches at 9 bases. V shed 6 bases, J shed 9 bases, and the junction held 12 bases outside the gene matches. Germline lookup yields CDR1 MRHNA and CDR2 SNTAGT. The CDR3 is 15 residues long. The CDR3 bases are TGTGCCAGCAGCCCTCAGGCGGGAGGGCAGGGTGAGCAGTTCTTC. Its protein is CASSPQAGGQGEQFF.